These 22 T cell receptor beta chains share one sample of origin, sequenced in a study of T cell responses to AZD1222 COVID-19 vaccine. Some clones are missing from TCRdb's copy, which holds only in-frame ones; the method was immunoSEQ multiplex PCR. The table lists 150,000 to 200,000 clones, 85% to 95% of them singletons. Sequencing was performed on peripheral blood, taken on day 0 of AZD1222 vaccination. The source of these receptors is an adult in good health.

The V gene is TRBV5-1, the J gene TRBJ1-3, with D perhaps matching TRBD1 (5 bases). Germline V gives CDR1 SGHRS, CDR2 YFSETQ. V lost 0 bases and J 0 bases, leaving 13 bases between the germline ends. The CDR3 is 17 amino acids. This CDR3 is CASSLGLSGGSGNTIYF. The DNA for the CDR3 is TGCGCCAGCAGCTTGGGATTGTCGGGGGGCTCTGGAAACACCATATATTTT.

This clone was recorded only once. The chain employs TRBV3-1 (or the pseudogene TRBV3-2) and TRBJ1-2; 9 positions match TRBD1. This CDR3 comprises 15 residues. Looked up from germline, CDR1 is LGHDT and CDR2 is YNNKEL (reference sequence). V was pared by 4 bases and J by 8 bases, with 11 bases of the junction left unmatched. The CDR3 DNA reads as TGTGCCAGCAGCCCCTCCCGGACAGGGGAGTTCGGCTACACCTTC. Translating gives CASSPSRTGEFGYTF.

This clone has only one observation. The V and J genes are TRBV10-3 and TRBJ1-3; the D is unclear. Trimming shortened V by 1 base and J by 0 bases, and 7 bases separated the two germline ends. The germline V gene has CDR1 ENHRY and CDR2 SYGVKD. This CDR3 is 15 amino acids long. CDR3 DNA sequence: TGTGCCATCAGTGAGTTTGGCAGCTCTGGAAACACCATATATTTT. Translating it yields CAISEFGSSGNTIYF.

The V and J genes are TRBV19 and TRBJ1-2; 7 nucleotides match TRBD1. CDR1 is LNHDA and CDR2 is SQIVND in the germline V gene (reference sequence). The V segment lost 3 bases and the J segment 8 bases; nucleotides outside the gene matches: 9. This CDR3 has 14 amino acids. CDR3: CASSILGTAAGYTF. The CDR3 DNA reads TGTGCCAGTAGTATTCTAGGGACAGCCGCAGGCTACACCTTC.

V is TRBV9 and J is TRBJ1-1, with no clear D. This CDR3 comprises 13 residues. Germline-derived CDR1 and CDR2 are SGDLS and YYNGEE. Deletions cut 0 bases from V and 6 bases from J, with 9 bases between. CDR3 in DNA: TGTGCCAGCAGCGTAGAGCGGGCAGCTGAAGCTTTCTTT. This sequence encodes CASSVERAAEAFF. The entire variable domain, with the rest obtained from reference TRBV9 and TRBJ1-1, is as follows: DSGVTQTPKHLITATGQRVTLRCSPRSGDLSVYWYQQSLDQGLQFLIQYYNGEERAKGNILERFSAQQFPDLHSELNLSSLELGDSALYFCASSVERAAEAFFGQGTRLTVV.

V is TRBV7-2 and J is TRBJ1-5; a possible D gene is TRBD1 (5 bases). CDR1 is SGHTA, CDR2 FQGNSA, per germline. Between the trimmed V and J ends, which lost 6 bases and 0 bases, there was a span of 12 bases. This CDR3 comprises 15 residues. CDR3 nucleotide sequence: TGTGCCAGCAGTTCGGGGGTCCATAGCAATCAGCCCCAGCATTTT. Protein sequence: CASSSGVHSNQPQHF. Full variable domain (remainder filled in from reference TRBV7-2 and TRBJ1-5): GAGVSQSPSNKVTEKGKDVELRCDPISGHTALYWYRQSLGQGLEFLIYFQGNSAPDKSGLPSDRFSAERTGGSVSTLTIQRTQQEDSAVYLCASSSGVHSNQPQHFGDGTRLSIL.

The chain is built from TRBV7-9 and TRBJ1-6; D not resolved. This CDR3 is 12 amino acids long. V lost 1 base, J lost 9 bases, and 4 bases lay in between. The germline V gene encodes CDR1 SEHNR and CDR2 FQNEAQ (reference sequence). CDR3 DNA: TGTGCCAGCAGCTTAGTCAGTTCACCCCTCCACTTT. Encoded protein: CASSLVSSPLHF.

The V and J genes are TRBV9 and TRBJ2-7, with D possibly TRBD2 on 6 matching bases. The V and J ends lost 3 bases and 0 bases respectively, with 7 bases between them. The CDR3 runs to 13 residues. Germline values: CDR1 SGDLS, CDR2 YYNGEE. The CDR3 here is CASSGGDSYEQYF. CDR3 nucleotide sequence: TGTGCCAGCAGCGGCGGGGACTCCTACGAGCAGTACTTC.

The J gene is TRBJ1-5, the V gene TRBV5-1; D unresolved. CDR1 SGHRS and CDR2 YFSETQ come from the germline V gene. V lost 0 bases and J lost 4, with 11 bases in between. The CDR3 is made up of 15 amino acids. CDR3 in DNA: TGCGCCAGCAGCTTGGTGGGAGGAGAGAATCAGCCCCAGCATTTT. Its protein is CASSLVGGENQPQHF.

This clone has only one observation. V is TRBV6-1 and J is TRBJ1-3; 8 nucleotides align to TRBD1. Germline CDR1 is MNHNS and CDR2 is SASEGT. CDR3 length: 18 amino acids. Germline trimming cut 3 bases from V and 2 bases from J; bases unmatched to any gene: 12. The CDR3 DNA reads as TGTGCCAGCAGTGACCTTGGACAGGGCCCGAGTCCTGGAAACACCATATATTTT. Residues: CASSDLGQGPSPGNTIYF.

The rearrangement uses TRBV19 and TRBJ1-3; no definite D call. The CDR3 runs to 16 residues. The V end was cut by 2 bases, the J end by 5 bases, with 16 bases between. Per germline, CDR1 LNHDA and CDR2 SQIVND (reference sequence). The CDR3 nucleotides are TGTGCCAGTAGTATAACAATTAAGTTGGCAAGAAACACCATATATTTT. This encodes CASSITIKLARNTIYF. The entire variable domain, with the rest obtained from reference TRBV19 and TRBJ1-3, is as follows: DGGITQSPKYLFRKEGQNVTLSCEQNLNHDAMYWYRQDPGQGLRLIYYSQIVNDFQKGDIAEGYSVSREKKESFPLTVTSAQKNPTAFYLCASSITIKLARNTIYFGEGSWLTVV.

The rearrangement joins TRBV5-4 to TRBJ1-2, with TRBD1 as a possible D gene (6 bases). This CDR3 spans 15 amino acids. Germline V CDR1 and CDR2: SGHNT, YYREEE (reference sequence). V was pared by 5 bases and J by 6 bases, with 20 bases between. CDR3 nucleotide sequence: TGTGCCAGCAGACCCCCAGGGGTTATCGCTAATGGCTACACCTTC. Protein: CASRPPGVIANGYTF. Full variable domain (outside the CDR3, taken from reference TRBV5-4 and TRBJ1-2): ETGVTQSPTHLIKTRGQQVTLRCSSQSGHNTVSWYQQALGQGPQFIFQYYREEENGRGNFPPRFSGLQFPNYSSELNVNALELDDSALYLCASRPPGVIANGYTFGSGTRLTVV.

The V gene is TRBV6-5, the J gene TRBJ1-6; D is unclear. The germline V and J ends were trimmed by 4 bases and 7 bases, with 11 bases remaining between them. The germline V gene has CDR1 MNHEY and CDR2 SVGAGI. The CDR3 extends over 14 amino acids. The CDR3: CASSLDRWNSPLHF. CDR3 nucleotide sequence: TGTGCCAGCAGTTTGGACCGATGGAATTCACCCCTCCACTTT.

V is TRBV7-2 and J is TRBJ2-1; D unclear. CDR3 size: 13 residues. Deletions cut 5 bases from V and 12 bases from J, with 17 bases between. From germline, CDR1 is SGHTA and CDR2 FQGNSA. The CDR3 DNA reads TGTGCCAGCAGCCTGCGACAAAATGCTGGGCAGTTCTTC. It specifies CASSLRQNAGQFF.

This clone has only a few counts. This chain uses TRBV11-2 with TRBJ1-4; no clear D gene. The CDR3 contains 15 residues. The germline V and J ends were trimmed by 5 bases and 0 bases, with 10 bases remaining between them. Germline V gene lookup returns CDR1 SGHAT and CDR2 FQNNGV. The CDR3: CASSPAGATNEKLFF. The CDR3 coding sequence is TGTGCCAGCAGCCCAGCCGGGGCAACTAATGAAAAACTGTTTTTT.

The rearrangement joins TRBV5-4 to TRBJ2-5; 8 nucleotides match TRBD2. Germline V gene data show CDR1 as SGHNT and CDR2 as YYREEE (reference sequence). The CDR3 covers 16 residues. Trimming at V came to 0 bases and at J to 1 base, leaving 5 bases not matched to a gene. CDR3 nucleotide sequence: TGTGCCAGCAGCTTGGCCATGCGGGGGGCCCAAGAGACCCAGTACTTC. This sequence encodes CASSLAMRGAQETQYF.

The chain recombines TRBV6-5 with TRBJ1-6, with 8 bases identical to TRBD1. V shed 4 bases and J 4 bases; nucleotides not matched to a gene: 0. This CDR3 is built from 14 residues. CDR1 and CDR2 (germline): MNHEY, SVGAGI. The DNA of the CDR3 is TGTGCCAGCAGTTGGACAGGGTATAATTCACCCCTCCACTTT. It yields the protein CASSWTGYNSPLHF.

The CDR3 loop reads CASSSEGQGKESNYGYTF. The CDR3 DNA reads TGTGCCAGCAGCTCAGAGGGACAGGGAAAAGAATCTAACTATGGCTACACCTTC. This chain joins TRBV11-3 and TRBJ1-2; TRBD1 matches at 9 bases. The junction had 12 bases not matched to a gene; V was cut back by 4 bases and J by 0 bases. The CDR3 is 18 residues long. CDR1 SGHNT and CDR2 YENEEA come from the germline V gene.

The V and J genes are TRBV5-6 and TRBJ1-4; D not certain. The germline V and J ends were trimmed by 3 bases and 7 bases, with 13 bases remaining between them. The CDR3 has 14 amino acids. Germline V lookup: CDR1 SGHDT, CDR2 YYEEEE. The CDR3 here is CASSSRTSFEKLFF. The CDR3 DNA is TGTGCCAGCAGCTCTCGTACGAGCTTTGAAAAACTGTTTTTT.

This chain links TRBV7-8 with TRBJ2-6, with 13 bases aligning to TRBD2. This CDR3 comprises 20 residues. Trimming at V came to 5 bases and at J to 0 bases, leaving 10 bases not matched to a gene. Germline V gene sequence: CDR1 SGHVS, CDR2 FQNEAQ. The CDR3 DNA reads TGTGCCAGCAGCCCTGGACTAGCGGGGGACCTGAGCTCTGGGGCCAACGTCCTGACTTTC. Translated: CASSPGLAGDLSSGANVLTF.

The chain couples TRBV7-8 to TRBJ1-5, with TRBD1 matching over 11 bases. Germline CDR1 and CDR2: SGHVS and FQNEAQ. V lost 5 bases to trimming and J lost 5 bases; unmatched junction nucleotides: 8. CDR3 length: 16 amino acids. CDR3 DNA: TGTGCCAGCAGCCCCTACCGGGACAGGGGGGATCAGCCCCAGCATTTT. It specifies CASSPYRDRGDQPQHF.

The rearrangement uses TRBV19 and TRBJ1-5; D is possibly TRBD1 (6 bases). The CDR3 is 15 residues long. CDR1 is LNHDA and CDR2 is SQIVND in the germline V gene (reference sequence). The V end was cut by 6 bases, the J end by 0 bases, with 12 bases between. The CDR3 sequence: CASSDRTPSNQPQHF. The CDR3 DNA is TGTGCCAGTAGCGACAGGACACCTAGCAATCAGCCCCAGCATTTT.